This TCR beta chain came from a study of naive and memory T cell subsets. This clonotype was counted at least ten times. Amplification of ligated cDNA took four PCR rounds with SP2 and nested alpha and beta constant primers. TCRdb re-derived calls from the UMI-ligation and nested PCR reads in MiXCR, one entry per CDR3 protein. The sample shows around 14,000 distinct CDR3 sequences, approximately 4.7% of them seen only once. As to treatment: skin biopsy from PPD injection site in Mantoux-positive individual. TCR cDNA received a 3' ligated oligonucleotide that carried a UMI. From germline, CDR1 is MNHNS and CDR2 SASEGT. Trimming removed 7 bases from V and 1 base from J, with 12 bases in between. This CDR3 is built from 14 residues.

The sequence was obtained from an adult in good health. Sequences were derived from skin, sampled from a tuberculin skin test site. The chain carries TRBV6-1 and TRBJ2-3; D ambiguous. The CDR3 sequence: CASTYGVGTDTQYF. The CDR3 DNA reads TGTGCCAGCACCTACGGTGTGGGCACAGATACGCAGTATTTT.